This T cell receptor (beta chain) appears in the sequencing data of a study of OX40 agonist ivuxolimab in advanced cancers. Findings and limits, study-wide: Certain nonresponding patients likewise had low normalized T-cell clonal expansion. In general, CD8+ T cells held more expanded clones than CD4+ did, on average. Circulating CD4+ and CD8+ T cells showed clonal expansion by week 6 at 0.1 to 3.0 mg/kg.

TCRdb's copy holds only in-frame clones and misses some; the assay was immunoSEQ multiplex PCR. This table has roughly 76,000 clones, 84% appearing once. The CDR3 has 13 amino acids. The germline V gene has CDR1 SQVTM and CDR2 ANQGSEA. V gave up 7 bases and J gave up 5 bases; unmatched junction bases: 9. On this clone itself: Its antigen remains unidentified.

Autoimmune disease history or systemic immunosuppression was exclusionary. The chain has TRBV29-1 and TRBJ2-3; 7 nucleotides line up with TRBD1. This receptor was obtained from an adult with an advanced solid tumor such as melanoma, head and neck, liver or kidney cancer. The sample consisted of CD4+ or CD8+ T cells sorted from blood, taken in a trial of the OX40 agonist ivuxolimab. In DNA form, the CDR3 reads TGCAGCGAGTTTGACAGGGCTGAAGATACGCAGTATTTT. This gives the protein CSEFDRAEDTQYF.